Listed here is a single T cell receptor (beta chain). Antigen unknown. The data stem from a study of metastatic and nonmetastatic thyroid tumors. Study-level background: From malignant and benign thyroid patients, repertoires in blood and in tumor or nodule tissue were compared. Study-wide findings and caveats: Patients with malignant thyroid tumors reportedly had significantly higher TCR beta diversity than those with benign nodules, in blood and tumor.

The germline V gene has CDR1 SGHTA and CDR2 FQGTGA. Trimming removed 2 bases from V and 6 bases from J; junction bases left unmatched: 11. There are 16 residues in the CDR3. In the original processing: Researchers built a distant-metastasis classifier for papillary thyroid cancer that drew on CDR3 differences across clinicopathological groups. TCRdb re-clonotyped the PCR reads via MiXCR. V and J calls and clone size were set by TCRdb, not the authors. Of about 21,000 clones in the sample, roughly 12% were seen once. No patient had received any treatment before thyroid surgery. The rearrangement links TRBV7-3 to TRBJ1-2, with 8 nucleotides matching TRBD1. Specimen: blood. This TCR was sampled from a female donor with papillary thyroid cancer or a benign thyroid nodule (not recorded which). Some clones in this sample may be carry-over from other donors' samples. The CDR3 reads CASSLLSQGAGDGYTF. As DNA, the CDR3 is TGTGCCAGCAGCTTATTAAGCCAGGGGGCAGGAGATGGCTACACCTTC.